This TCR beta chain was identified in a study of T-cell memory formation after mild COVID-19. This clonotype was found a few times. Its target is unknown. V was clipped by 1 base and J by 1 base, with 10 bases between them. The CDR3 totals 15 residues. In germline, CDR1 is SEHNR, CDR2 FQNEAQ (reference sequence). One entry per CDR3 protein results from TCRdb running MiXCR on the 5' RACE reads. The repertoire holds roughly 150,000 distinct CDR3 sequences, 14% seen once, with less than 15% in the top ten. Overall study results and limits: The main location of contracting CD4+ clones was CM and EM, and that of contracting CD8+ clones was EMRA.

The sequence was collected from an adult woman who had mild COVID-19 (a few samples of this study predate the infection). Cell type and time point are not known. The specimen was PBMCs or a T cell subset sorted from them (not recorded which). The chain uses TRBV7-9 and TRBJ1-2; tentatively, D is TRBD1 (5 bases). The CDR3 coding sequence is TGTGCCAGCAGCTTAGAGGGGACGGTTAACTATGGCTACACCTTC. Amino acids: CASSLEGTVNYGYTF. The full variable domain, rest sourced from reference TRBV7-9 and TRBJ1-2, is DTGVSQNPRHKITKRGQNVTFRCDPISEHNRLYWYRQTLGQGPEFLTYFQNEAQLEKSRLLSDRFSAERPKGSFSTLEIQRTEQGDSAMYLCASSLEGTVNYGYTFGSGTRLTVV.